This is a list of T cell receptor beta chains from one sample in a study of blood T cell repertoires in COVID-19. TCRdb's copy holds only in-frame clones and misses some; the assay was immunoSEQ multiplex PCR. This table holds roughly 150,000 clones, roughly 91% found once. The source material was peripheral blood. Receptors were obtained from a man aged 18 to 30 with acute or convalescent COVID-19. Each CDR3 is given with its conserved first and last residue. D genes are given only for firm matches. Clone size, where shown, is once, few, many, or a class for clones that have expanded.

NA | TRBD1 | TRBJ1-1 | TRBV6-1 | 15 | TGTGCCAGCAGTGAATGGAGGGGGCGGAACACTGAAGCTTTCTTT | CASSEWRGRNTEAFF
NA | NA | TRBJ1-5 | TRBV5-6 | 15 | TGTGCCAGCAGCTCACTAGGGGGGGGCAATCAGCCCCAGCATTTT | CASSSLGGGNQPQHF
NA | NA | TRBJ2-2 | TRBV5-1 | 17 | TGCGCCAGCAGCTTGGAGGTCGCTAGCGTAGGCACCGGGGAGCTGTTTTTT | CASSLEVASVGTGELFF
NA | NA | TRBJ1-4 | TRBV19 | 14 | TGTGCCAGTAGTACGACAGGAAGGGAGGAAAAACTGTTTTTT | CASSTTGREEKLFF
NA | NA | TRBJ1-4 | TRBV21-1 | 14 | TGTGCCAGCGGAGCAGGGTTGGCTAATGAAAAACTGTTTTTT | CASGAGLANEKLFF
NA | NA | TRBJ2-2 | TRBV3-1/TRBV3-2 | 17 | TGTGCCAGCAGCCAAGGGGGGCGGGTTACGAACACCGGGGAGCTGTTTTTT | CASSQGGRVTNTGELFF
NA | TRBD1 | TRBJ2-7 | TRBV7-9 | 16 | TGTGCCAGCAGCTTAGGTGGGACAGGGGCTTCTCTCGAGCAGTACTTC | CASSLGGTGASLEQYF
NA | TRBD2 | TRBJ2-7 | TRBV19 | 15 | TGTGCCAGTAGTATCGTAAAGCGGGGCCACTACGAGCAGTACTTC | CASSIVKRGHYEQYF
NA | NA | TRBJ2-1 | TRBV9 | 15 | TGTGCCAGCAGCGTAGATGGCCAAAATGCCAATGAGCAGTTCTTC | CASSVDGQNANEQFF
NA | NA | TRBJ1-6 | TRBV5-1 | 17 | TGCGCCAGCAGCTCCGGGGACTTCAGCTCCTATAATTCACCCCTCCACTTT | CASSSGDFSSYNSPLHF
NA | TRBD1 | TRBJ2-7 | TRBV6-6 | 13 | TGTGCCAGCAGGGGACAGGGGCGCTACGAGCAGTACTTC | CASRGQGRYEQYF
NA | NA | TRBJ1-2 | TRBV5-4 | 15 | TGTGCCAGCAGCTTCTATACAGGGTATGGCTATGGCTACACCTTC | CASSFYTGYGYGYTF
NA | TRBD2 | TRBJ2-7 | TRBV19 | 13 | TGTGCCAGTAGTATCAGCGGGGGGGACGAGCAGTACTTC | CASSISGGDEQYF
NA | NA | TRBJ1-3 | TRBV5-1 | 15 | TGCGCCAGCAGCTTGGAACAGAGCAATGGAAACACCATATATTTT | CASSLEQSNGNTIYF
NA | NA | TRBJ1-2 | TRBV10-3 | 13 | TGTGCCATCAACGGCAGGGAGGAGGCGGGCTACACCTTC | CAINGREEAGYTF
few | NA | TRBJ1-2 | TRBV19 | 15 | TGTGCCAGTTATGATAAGGGGGATGATCCCTATGGCTACACCTTC | CASYDKGDDPYGYTF
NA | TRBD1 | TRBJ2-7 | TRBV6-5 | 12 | TGTGCCAGCAGTTTCAGGGGGTCAGAGCAGTACTTC | CASSFRGSEQYF